This TCR beta chain was retrieved from a study of T cells in tuberculosis. Study background: IGRA-negative adolescents, IGRA-positive adolescents with latent tuberculosis and adults with active tuberculosis formed this South African cohort.

This sample's time point: new active TB diagnosis, blood taken before or within 7 days of starting treatment. Patients were newly diagnosed, HIV-seronegative, and aged 18 or older. As for this clone: Its target is unknown.

CDR3 length: 14 amino acids. Trimming cost V 7 bases and J 6 bases; bases outside gene matches: 2. The germline CDR1 and CDR2 sequences are SNHLY and FYNNEI. Whole-study results and caveats: Cases with active tuberculosis were adults, while controls were adolescents.

The assay was immunoSEQ multiplex PCR, and TCRdb's table has in-frame clones only and misses some. This sample has roughly 34,000 clones, with around 90% found just once. This TCR came from an adult with tuberculosis. The sequenced sample was PBMCs, obtained at tuberculosis diagnosis. The chain is built from TRBV2 and TRBJ2-1; 14 nucleotides line up with TRBD2. CDR3 nucleotides: TGTGCCAGCAAAGGACTAGCGGGGGGCAATGAGCAGTTCTTC. Its translation: CASKGLAGGNEQFF.